The 28 T cell receptor beta chains below were found in one sample sequenced in a study of cytomegalovirus exposure and HLA in healthy donors. Primers for the PCR totalled 60 Vbeta and 13 Jbeta. The data were produced by immunoSEQ multiplex PCR, yet TCRdb's version contains in-frame clones alone and is incomplete. The sample holds about 190,000 clones; around 75% are singletons and the top ten take around 3.2%. Material for sequencing was PBMCs. The source is a woman in her 30s in good health and CMV-seropositive.

The rearrangement links TRBV7-2 to TRBJ2-7; 9 nucleotides align to TRBD1. Trimming removed 3 bases from V and 5 bases from J; junction bases left unmatched: 8. This CDR3 spans 15 amino acids. The V gene's germline CDR1 is SGHTA and CDR2 FQGNSA. The CDR3 region is CASSLTGTGPHEQYF. CDR3 nucleotides: TGTGCCAGCAGCTTGACCGGGACAGGGCCCCACGAGCAGTACTTC.

The chain employs TRBV7-2 and TRBJ1-5; a possible D gene is TRBD1 (6 bases). CDR3 length: 15 residues. V was shortened by 2 bases and J by 1 base, with 9 bases between the two germline ends. Looked up from germline, CDR1 is SGHTA and CDR2 is FQGNSA. The CDR3 region is CASSLSQGSNQPQHF. CDR3 nucleotide sequence: TGTGCCAGCAGCTTATCCCAGGGGAGCAATCAGCCCCAGCATTTT.

The chain employs TRBV28 and TRBJ1-2, with 7 bases matching TRBD1. Trimming cost V 6 bases and J 4 bases; bases outside gene matches: 2. Germline loops: CDR1 MDHEN, CDR2 SYDVKM. There are 12 residues in the CDR3. CDR3 sequence: CASRRDSYGYTF. CDR3 nucleotides: TGTGCCAGCAGGAGGGACAGCTATGGCTACACCTTC.

As to this clone: Germline and junction disagree at one end, which may indicate a read error. The V gene is TRBV5-6, the J gene TRBJ2-2; the match to TRBD1 covers 7 bases. This CDR3 is built from 13 residues. Germline assignment: CDR1 SGHDT and CDR2 YYEEEE. The CDR3: CARPGQTTEELFF. DNA for the CDR3: TGTGCCAGGCCGGGACAGACGACCGAGGAGCTGTTTTTT.

A few counts support this clone. The gene calls are TRBV12-2 and TRBJ2-7; no DNA check was done on the table's D call, TRBD1. TRBV12-2 is labeled a pseudogene. The CDR3 runs 16 residues. The CDR3, as DNA: TGTGCAAGTCGCTTAGTAAATAGCTCGGACAGCTACGAGCAGTACTTC. This encodes CASRLVNSSDSYEQYF.

This clone was picked up a small number of times. The J gene is TRBJ2-7, the V gene TRBV7-2, with 7 bases lining up with TRBD1. The CDR3 is made up of 12 amino acids. Germline V gene sequence: CDR1 SGHTA, CDR2 FQGNSA. V shed 5 bases and J 5 bases; nucleotides not matched to a gene: 3. The CDR3 DNA reads TGTGCCAGCAGCCCGGGGACAGACGAGCAGTACTTC. This sequence encodes CASSPGTDEQYF.

The V gene is TRBV19, the J gene TRBJ1-2; D uncertain. Trimming cost V 3 bases and J 5 bases, with 10 bases left between them. The CDR3 has 13 amino acids. Germline CDR1 LNHDA, CDR2 SQIVND (reference sequence). CDR3 region: CASSIMGGYGYTF. The CDR3, as DNA: TGTGCCAGTAGTATCATGGGAGGGTATGGCTACACCTTC.

The chain couples TRBV28 to TRBJ2-5; a weak D match, TRBD1 (6 bases). Germline V gene data show CDR1 as MDHEN and CDR2 as SYDVKM. The germline V and J ends were trimmed by 5 bases and 13 bases, with 17 bases remaining between them. The CDR3 totals 12 residues. CDR3 sequence (DNA): TGTGCCAGCAGTCTGGTCACAGGGAGAATGTACTTC. It yields the protein CASSLVTGRMYF.

CDR3 bases: TGTGCCAGCAGTTACGGCGGGGGGGGGACTGAAGCTTTCTTT. This gives the protein CASSYGGGGTEAFF. The gene calls are TRBV6-5 and TRBJ1-1; TRBD1 is a possible D gene (5 bases). Germline CDR1 MNHEY, CDR2 SVGAGI. The V end was cut by 2 bases, the J end by 5 bases, with 12 bases between. The CDR3 consists of 14 residues.

The rearrangement joins TRBV7-9 to TRBJ2-7; 8 bases match TRBD1. Trimming at V came to 5 bases and at J to 3 bases, leaving 9 bases not matched to a gene. The CDR3 covers 15 residues. CDR1 and CDR2 (germline): SEHNR, FQNEAQ (reference sequence). CDR3 sequence reads: CASSPGQGKIYEQYF. The CDR3 nucleotides are TGTGCCAGCAGCCCCGGACAGGGTAAAATCTACGAGCAGTACTTC.

The rearrangement links TRBV27 to TRBJ2-1; a weak D match, TRBD1 (6 bases). V was pared by 5 bases and J by 0 bases, with 17 bases between. The V gene's germline CDR1 is MNHEY and CDR2 SMNVEV (reference sequence). The CDR3 contains 17 residues. The CDR3 sequence is CASSIHRETSSYNEQFF. The CDR3 bases are TGTGCCAGCAGTATACACAGGGAGACGAGCTCCTACAATGAGCAGTTCTTC.

The chain has TRBV7-2 and TRBJ1-1, with D unclear. V lost 1 base and J 0 bases, leaving 9 bases between the germline ends. From germline, CDR1 is SGHTA and CDR2 FQGNSA. CDR3 size: 15 residues. The CDR3 sequence is CASSLVSGLNTEAFF. The CDR3 DNA follows: TGTGCCAGCAGCTTAGTATCGGGTTTGAACACTGAAGCTTTCTTT.

This clone was found once. The V call is TRBV5-4, the J call TRBJ2-5; a weak D match, TRBD1 (6 bases). The CDR3 is 15 amino acids. Germline CDR1 SGHNT, CDR2 YYREEE (reference sequence). Trimming pared 7 bases from V and 0 bases from J, leaving 16 bases between. CDR3 DNA sequence: TGTGCCAGCGGTTCCGTACAGGGCAACCAAGAGACCCAGTACTTC. Its protein is CASGSVQGNQETQYF.

This sequence joins TRBV10-3 and TRBJ1-1; a possible D gene is TRBD1 (6 bases). Germline lookup yields CDR1 ENHRY and CDR2 SYGVKD. The V and J ends lost 11 bases and 4 bases respectively, with 17 bases between them. The CDR3 sequence is 13 residues long. The CDR3 protein is CASWRGGGTEAFF. The CDR3 bases are TGTGCCTCGTGGCGGGGAGGGGGCACTGAAGCTTTCTTT.

The CDR3 coding sequence is TGTGCCAGCTCTCCTGCGTCCGGGACAGACTATGGCTACACCTTC. Residues: CASSPASGTDYGYTF. The J gene is TRBJ1-2, the V gene TRBV18, with 7 bases that match TRBD1. The CDR3 contains 15 residues. The V segment lost 6 bases and the J segment 3 bases; nucleotides outside the gene matches: 10. Germline loops: CDR1 KGHSH, CDR2 LQKENI.

The chain joins TRBV7-2 to TRBJ2-3; maybe TRBD2 (5 bases). This CDR3 region has 14 residues. V was clipped by 1 base and J by 5 bases, with 10 bases between them. In germline, CDR1 is SGHTA, CDR2 FQGNSA. CDR3 in DNA: TGTGCCAGCAGCTTAGTATCCCGGGGAGATACGCAGTATTTT. Encoded protein: CASSLVSRGDTQYF.

This clone was seen just once. The same CDR3 can be traced to other DNA sequences in this sample. V is TRBV27 and J is TRBJ2-7, with TRBD2 matching over 7 bases. V shed 2 bases and J 4 bases; nucleotides not matched to a gene: 2. Germline CDR1 is MNHEY and CDR2 is SMNVEV (reference sequence). The CDR3 is 13 amino acids. This chain's CDR3 is CASSLGSGYEQYF. The CDR3 bases are TGTGCCAGCAGTTTAGGTAGCGGGTACGAGCAGTACTTC.

This rearrangement joins TRBV6-5 to TRBJ1-1; D remains ambiguous. Germline V CDR1 and CDR2: MNHEY, SVGAGI. V shed 3 bases and J shed 6 bases, with 11 bases lying between them. The length of the CDR3 is 13 residues. CDR3 nucleotide sequence: TGTGCCAGCAGTTATCTGCAGTCTGCTGAAGCTTTCTTT. This encodes CASSYLQSAEAFF.

The rearrangement uses TRBV4-1 and TRBJ2-7; D might be TRBD1 (5 bases). The germline gives CDR1 MGHRA, CDR2 YSYEKL. CDR3 size: 11 residues. Trimming left V 4 bases short and J 5 bases short, with 6 bases between. The CDR3 nucleotides read TGCGCCAGCAGCCTCAGGGACGAGCAGTACTTC. Its translation is CASSLRDEQYF.

The chain employs TRBV21-1 and TRBJ2-7; the table gives TRBD2 as D, unverified against the DNA. TRBV21-1 is described as a pseudogene. The length of the CDR3 is 17 residues. CDR3 amino acids: CASSKAGLAGISYEQYF. In DNA, the CDR3 is TGTGCCAGCAGCAAAGCTGGGCTAGCGGGGATCTCCTACGAGCAGTACTTC.

The V gene is TRBV6-1, the J gene TRBJ2-2; D gene uncertain. Germline values: CDR1 MNHNS, CDR2 SASEGT. The germline V and J ends were trimmed by 5 bases and 5 bases, with 15 bases remaining between them. This CDR3 region has 15 residues. The CDR3 protein is CASSSDIGRTGELFF. CDR3 sequence (DNA): TGTGCCAGCAGTTCGGATATAGGCAGGACCGGGGAGCTGTTTTTT.

This rearrangement joins TRBV5-4 to TRBJ2-7; possibly TRBD2 for D (6 bases). Germline CDR1 is SGHNT and CDR2 is YYREEE (reference sequence). This CDR3 is 14 amino acids long. V lost 2 bases and J 2 bases, leaving 11 bases between the germline ends. This CDR3 is CASSFSGTPYEQYF. DNA of the CDR3: TGTGCCAGCAGCTTTAGCGGTACACCCTACGAGCAGTACTTC.

The table lists this clone with a few counts. This chain joins TRBV7-2 and TRBJ2-7; TRBD1 matches 8 bases. CDR1 is SGHTA and CDR2 is FQGNSA in the germline V gene. There are 12 residues in the CDR3. With V trimmed by 9 bases and J by 5 bases, 6 bases remained unmatched. The CDR3 here is CARGDRIHEQYF. The CDR3 region has the DNA TGTGCCAGGGGGGACAGGATCCACGAGCAGTACTTC.

The rearrangement uses TRBV10-2 and TRBJ1-1; tentatively, D is TRBD1 (6 bases). Trimming took 6 bases from V and 0 from J, leaving 11 bases between them. This CDR3 contains 14 residues. Germline values: CDR1 WSHSY, CDR2 SAAADI. The CDR3 coding sequence is TGCGCCAGCAGATTCGACAGGTTGAACACTGAAGCTTTCTTT. This sequence encodes CASRFDRLNTEAFF.

This clone was observed a handful of times. V and J are TRBV5-1 and TRBJ2-5, with 8 bases aligning to TRBD1. Germline CDR1 SGHRS, CDR2 YFSETQ. Trimming at V came to 2 bases and at J to 5 bases, leaving 5 bases not matched to a gene. This CDR3 spans 14 amino acids. CDR3 coding DNA: TGCGCCAGCAGCTTAGACAGGGGCGGGGAGACCCAGTACTTC. Translation: CASSLDRGGETQYF.

The chain employs TRBV6-4 and TRBJ2-1; D is perhaps TRBD1 (6 bases). The CDR3 covers 13 residues. Trimming removed 2 bases at V and 7 bases at J, with 9 bases between. Germline CDR1 and CDR2: MRHNA and SNTAGT. The CDR3 sequence: CASSDDRYNEQFF. CDR3 sequence (DNA): TGTGCCAGCAGTGACGACAGGTATAATGAGCAGTTCTTC.

This chain connects TRBV10-3 to TRBJ2-7; tentatively, D is TRBD1 (6 bases). The germline CDR1 and CDR2 sequences are ENHRY and SYGVKD. Trimming stripped 6 bases from V and 7 bases from J, with 19 bases between. This CDR3 has 14 amino acids. CDR3 protein: CAISRTEPPIEQYF. CDR3 nucleotide sequence: TGTGCCATCAGCCGGACAGAACCTCCCATTGAGCAGTACTTC.

For this clone: Distinct nucleotide sequences in the sample also encode this CDR3. CDR3: CASSYSRQGNQPQHF. Written as DNA, the CDR3 is TGTGCCAGCAGTTACTCAAGGCAGGGCAATCAGCCCCAGCATTTT. This rearrangement joins TRBV6-5 to TRBJ1-5; D is ambiguous. The germline V gene encodes CDR1 MNHEY and CDR2 SVGAGI. V lost 0 bases and J lost 2, with 8 bases in between. The length of the CDR3 is 15 residues.